Each of the 15 T cell receptor beta chains below was sequenced from the same sample in a study of regulatory T cells in long-lasting Graves disease (dated by TCRdb to 2020 to 2023). The time point label, read with the paper, signifies: persistent/refractory GD, antithyroid drugs over 5 years with positive TRAb. RNA was extracted from PBMCs in TRIzol for both TCR sequencing and RNA sequencing. The library was generated by multiplex PCR. The sequencer listed for this sample is Illumina HiSeq 4000. CDR3 regions were amplified by Arm-PCR with iRepertoire HTBI primers to construct TCR beta libraries. TCRdb applied fastp at Q25 and MiXCR to the public reads, then kept only in-frame beta chains. A single entry per CDR3 protein holds the most common genes and DNA from its merged rows. In this sample the table shows 400,000 or so distinct CDR3 sequences, 23% of which occur a single time. The ten largest clones take up roughly 28% of the sample.

Specimen: peripheral blood mononuclear cells (PBMCs), collected when the disease was refractory, from a patient treated with antithyroid drugs. The receptors originated from a female donor with Graves disease.

Worth noting for this clonotype: A read error is likely here: a far larger clone is one base away. Since the CDR3 does not end with the conserved phenylalanine or tryptophan, this likely comes from a read error. The rearrangement uses TRBV6-4 and TRBJ1-1; D might be TRBD1 (5 bases). Trimming removed 5 bases at V and 1 base at J, with 14 bases between. The CDR3 totals 15 residues. Germline loops: CDR1 MRHNA, CDR2 SNTAGT. CDR3 in DNA: TGTGCCAGCAGTTATGGGGCCAAGGGGAACACTGAAGCTTTCCTT. This sequence encodes CASSYGAKGNTEAFL.

This clonotype has at least ten counts. The CDR3 is CSARPPGGSQPQHF. The CDR3, as DNA: TGCAGTGCTAGGCCACCCGGGGGAAGTCAGCCCCAGCATTTT. The V and J genes are TRBV20-1 and TRBJ1-5, with D perhaps TRBD1 (5 bases). V was trimmed by 3 bases and J by 6 bases, leaving 15 bases between them. This CDR3 contains 14 residues. Germline lookup yields CDR1 DFQATT and CDR2 SNEGSKA (reference sequence).

The table lists this clonotype with a few counts. The V call is TRBV20-1, the J call TRBJ2-2, with D perhaps being TRBD1 or TRBD2 (5 bases each). Germline V gene data show CDR1 as DFQATT and CDR2 as SNEGSKA (reference sequence). There are 13 residues in the CDR3. Trimming shortened V by 5 bases and J by 2 bases, and 9 bases separated the two germline ends. The CDR3: CSAGTPNTGELFF. The DNA of the CDR3 is TGCAGTGCTGGGACCCCAAACACCGGGGAGCTGTTTTTT.

This clonotype was counted at least ten times. The rearrangement links TRBV6-5 to TRBJ2-7, with D hard to call. The V gene lost 2 bases and the J gene lost 2 bases, with 7 bases spanning the gap. Germline assignment: CDR1 MNHEY and CDR2 SVGAGI. The CDR3 is 13 residues long. CDR3 in amino acids: CASSYRATYEQYF. The CDR3 DNA reads TGTGCCAGCAGTTACCGGGCCACCTACGAGCAGTACTTC.

The genes are TRBV4-1 and TRBJ2-7, with 12 bases lining up with TRBD2. Germline V gene lookup returns CDR1 MGHRA and CDR2 YSYEKL. The V gene end was trimmed by 4 bases and the J gene end by 7 bases; junction bases not matched to a gene: 8. The CDR3 loop spans 15 amino acids. The CDR3, as DNA: TGCGCCAGCAGCCTCCGACTAGCGGGAGCAGGGGAGCAGTACTTC. This translates into CASSLRLAGAGEQYF.

The gene calls are TRBV5-6 and TRBJ1-6; D possibly corresponds to TRBD1 (5 bases). The V gene lost 7 bases and the J gene lost 8 bases, with 13 bases spanning the gap. The CDR3 is 13 residues long. Germline V gene lookup returns CDR1 SGHDT and CDR2 YYEEEE. In DNA form, the CDR3 reads TGTGCCAGCGGGTCAGGGCCTCATTCACCCCTCCACTTT. Amino acid sequence: CASGSGPHSPLHF.

J is TRBJ1-2 and V is TRBV28; TRBD1 matches at 10 bases. The germline CDR1 and CDR2 sequences are MDHEN and SYDVKM. Trimming cost V 3 bases and J 4 bases; bases outside gene matches: 8. This CDR3 contains 16 residues. This chain's CDR3 is CASSLGTGDRGYGYTF. The CDR3, as DNA: TGTGCCAGCAGTTTGGGGACAGGGGACCGGGGCTATGGCTACACCTTC.

This clonotype has at least ten counts. V and J are TRBV5-1 and TRBJ1-4; 9 bases map to TRBD1. Germline loops: CDR1 SGHRS, CDR2 YFSETQ. Unmatched junction bases numbered 6, after V lost 2 bases and J lost 7 bases. This CDR3 spans 15 amino acids. The CDR3 protein is CASSFTGQGTEKLFF. The CDR3 region has the DNA TGCGCCAGCAGCTTTACAGGACAGGGGACTGAAAAACTGTTTTTT.

The chain links TRBV19 to TRBJ2-7; 7 bases match TRBD2. The ends lost 0 bases at V and 3 bases at J; junction bases unmatched: 5. This CDR3 region has 15 residues. Per germline, CDR1 LNHDA and CDR2 SQIVND (reference sequence). The CDR3 DNA is TGTGCCAGTAGTATAGATCCCCGCGGGAGCTACGAGCAGTACTTC. Translation gives CASSIDPRGSYEQYF.

This clonotype has more than one count but fewer than ten. The chain employs TRBV9 and TRBJ2-2, with 10 bases lining up with TRBD2. Looked up from germline, CDR1 is SGDLS and CDR2 is YYNGEE. This CDR3 is built from 18 residues. The trim removed 4 bases at V and 0 bases at J, leaving 9 bases unmatched. DNA for the CDR3: TGTGCCAGCAGCATCAGACTAGCGGGTGGGACGAACACCGGGGAGCTGTTTTTT. As protein: CASSIRLAGGTNTGELFF.

On this clonotype itself: The junction differs from germline at one of its ends, possibly a read error. The rearrangement joins TRBV6-1 to TRBJ2-7, with 8 bases fitting TRBD1. Germline-derived CDR1 and CDR2 are MNHNS and SASEGT. The CDR3 is made up of 13 amino acids. The CDR3 spells CASSQAPGQASTF. DNA of the CDR3: TGTGCCAGCAGCCAAGCACCGGGACAGGCCTCAACCTTC.

The gene calls are TRBV28 and TRBJ2-5; 7 bases are shared with TRBD1. The CDR3 runs to 14 residues. J was trimmed by 2 bases and V by 8 bases; bases with no gene match: 8. The germline V gene encodes CDR1 MDHEN and CDR2 SYDVKM. CDR3 protein: CASGPSGGQETQYF. The CDR3 DNA follows: TGTGCCAGCGGTCCATCAGGGGGTCAAGAGACCCAGTACTTC.

A note on this clonotype: This may stem from a read error, because a much larger clone lies one nucleotide away. This is likely a read error, given that the CDR3 carries no conserved phenylalanine or tryptophan at its end. The rearrangement uses TRBV7-9 and TRBJ1-1, with TRBD1 matching 7 bases. The germline V gene encodes CDR1 SEHNR and CDR2 FQNEAQ (reference sequence). V was pared by 5 bases and J by 3 bases, with 6 bases of the junction left unmatched. There are 14 residues in the CDR3. CDR3 amino acids: CASSLQGWDTEAFS. The CDR3 region has the DNA TGTGCCAGCAGCCTACAGGGGTGGGACACTGAAGCTTTCTCT.

This clonotype has just a few counts. A read error may explain this, as a much larger clone is one base away. CDR3 loop: CASSPTEYEQYF. The DNA of the CDR3 is TGTGCCAGCAGCCCGACAGAATACGAGCAGTACTTC. This chain uses TRBV12-3 or TRBV12-4 with TRBJ2-7, with a possible D match to TRBD1 (5 bases). The CDR3 covers 12 residues. Trimming left V 6 bases short and J 4 bases short, with 10 bases between.

The chain links TRBV15 to TRBJ1-1, with a tentative D call TRBD1 (5 bases). Germline V lookup: CDR1 LNHNV, CDR2 YYDKDF (reference sequence). Trimming shortened V by 4 bases and J by 1 base, and 16 bases separated the two germline ends. The CDR3 spans 16 residues. The CDR3 loop is CATSTERGRANTEAFF. The CDR3 nucleotides are TGTGCCACCAGCACCGAGAGAGGCAGGGCGAACACTGAAGCTTTCTTT.